This TCR beta chain originates from a study of Ad26.COV2.S vaccination and SARS-CoV-2 variants. Clones were sequenced by immunoSEQ multiplex PCR, and TCRdb holds only the in-frame ones, with some missing. The table lists hundreds of thousands of clones, about 90% of them singletons, with 1.5% to 2% in the top ten. Regarding this clone: Antigen specificity is unknown.

Noted treatment: 15 to 20 received Ad26.COV2.S at low or high dose, single or two shots; about 5 received placebo; per-sample allocation not given. Specimen acquisition occurred on day 63 following the initial vaccine or placebo injection. Study observations and caveats: Substantial breadth was reported for post-vaccination spike-specific CD8+ and CD4+ T cells.

The germline V and J ends were trimmed by 3 bases and 0 bases, with 14 bases remaining between them. Looked up from germline, CDR1 is SGHRS and CDR2 is YFSETQ. The CDR3 extends over 16 amino acids. Sequencing used peripheral blood, obtained in a trial of Ad26.COV2.S vaccine versus placebo. The rearrangement joins TRBV5-1 to TRBJ2-3; TRBD2 is a possible D gene (5 bases). The TCR comes from a person between 18 and 60 years old who received the Ad26.COV2.S COVID-19 vaccine or a placebo. Here the CDR3 reads CASSSGDYRSTDTQYF. CDR3 in DNA: TGCGCCAGCAGCTCCGGAGACTACCGAAGCACAGATACGCAGTATTTT.